This T cell receptor beta chain originates from a study of vaccination and CD4 T cells after COVID-19. Whole-study context: Those taking part got two shots of either the BNT162b2 or the mRNA-1273 vaccine. The authors used overlapping spike peptides from SARS-CoV-2, HCoV-NL63, HCoV-OC43 and HCoV-229E to stimulate cells.

This sample's treatment: approximately 9-day PBMC culture with coronavirus spike peptide pools or control peptides (ViraFEST assay). Collection of the unexposed donor's CD4+ T cells took place before the COVID-19 pandemic (2011-2018). Expansion of antigen-specific T cells with peptide pools by ViraFEST preceded sequencing of TCRs. A negative selection step was used to isolate CD4+ T cells once culture had run for approximately eleven days. In germline, CDR1 is SGHNT, CDR2 YYREEE (reference sequence). With 4 bases removed from V and 4 bases from J, the gap between germline ends came to 9 bases. This CDR3 region has 13 residues. Sequencing of the DNA from cultured CD4+ T cells was carried out with the Oncomine TCR Beta short-read assay. TCRdb redid the calling of the PCR reads with MiXCR, one entry per CDR3 protein. The sample carries roughly 7,700 distinct CDR3 sequences, approximately 60% recorded once.

A note on this clonotype: No antigen is known for it.

The specimen was CD4+ T cells from blood, cultured in vitro. The source of this sequence is a human donor in good health. The chain employs TRBV5-4 and TRBJ1-3, with D unresolved. The CDR3, as DNA: TGTGCCAGCAGCGCCGAGGGAGGAAACACCATATATTTT. Residues: CASSAEGGNTIYF.